The 9 T cell receptor beta chains listed next were all sequenced from one sample in a study of spatial heterogeneity in lung cancer (dated by TCRdb to between 2018 and 2021). Explained via the paper, the time point label denotes: blood at routine non-recurrence follow-up after resection. Whole RNA extracted from tumor and nontumor lung tissue, or from cryopreserved PBMC samples, was used for TCR sequencing without cell sorting. Libraries were constructed by 5' RACE. The instrument was a NextSeq 500. The public sequencing data were trimmed at Q25 with fastp and processed into clonotypes with MiXCR by TCRdb, which kept only in-frame beta chains. CDR3 protein duplicates are merged, each entry listing the most common genes and DNA. Present in this sample are around 110,000 distinct CDR3 sequences, 12% of which were seen just once. The ten largest clonotypes hold around a sixth of the sample. This specimen consisted of PBMCs, obtained at follow-up. The receptor source for this set is a male donor with early-stage non-small cell lung cancer.

The chain joins TRBV5-5 to TRBJ1-6, with 7 positions matching TRBD1. The trim removed 0 bases at V and 12 bases at J, leaving 9 bases unmatched. The CDR3 has 15 residues. CDR1 is SGHKS, CDR2 YYEKEE, per germline (reference sequence). The CDR3 DNA sequence: TGTGCCAGCAGCTTGGGCCGGGACAGCCGCCGACCCCTCCACTTT. Its translation is CASSLGRDSRRPLHF.

This clonotype was detected ten times or more. The genes are TRBV28 and TRBJ1-5; 7 nucleotides match TRBD1. After removal of 6 bases from V and 6 bases from J, the junction contained 11 bases not matched to a gene. The length of the CDR3 is 15 residues. Germline V gene sequence: CDR1 MDHEN, CDR2 SYDVKM. CDR3 nucleotides: TGTGCCAGCAGCTCGACCGACAGGGCCGCTCAGCCCCAGCATTTT. Protein product: CASSSTDRAAQPQHF. The entire variable domain, with the rest obtained from reference TRBV28 and TRBJ1-5, is as follows: DVKVTQSSRYLVKRTGEKVFLECVQDMDHENMFWYRQDPGLGLRLIYFSYDVKMKEKGDIPEGYSVSREKKERFSLILESASTNQTSMYLCASSSTDRAAQPQHFGDGTRLSIL.

The rearrangement uses TRBV4-2 and TRBJ1-4; perhaps TRBD1 as D (5 bases). This CDR3 region has 15 residues. Germline CDR1 LGHNA, CDR2 YNFKEQ. Trimming stripped 4 bases from V and 8 bases from J, with 17 bases between. CDR3 DNA: TGTGCCAGCAGCCCCTCCGGGACTGAAAGCGAAAAACTGTTTTTT. Translation: CASSPSGTESEKLFF.

This clonotype was picked up a small number of times. V is TRBV15 and J is TRBJ2-1, with D tentatively TRBD1 (5 bases). The germline V and J ends were trimmed by 9 bases and 6 bases, with 15 bases remaining between them. The CDR3 is made up of 13 amino acids. Germline V gene data show CDR1 as LNHNV and CDR2 as YYDKDF (reference sequence). CDR3 coding DNA: TGTGCCACAGGGGCCCGCCGGGCCAATGAGCAGTTCTTC. Encoded protein: CATGARRANEQFF.

This clonotype was recorded a few times. This chain connects TRBV5-1 to TRBJ1-4; D remains ambiguous. Germline V gives CDR1 SGHRS, CDR2 YFSETQ. The ends were cut back, 0 bases at V and 3 bases at J, with 6 bases in the middle. The CDR3 is 14 amino acids. DNA of the CDR3: TGCGCCAGCAGCTTGGGTCAGTCTAATGAAAAACTGTTTTTT. It specifies CASSLGQSNEKLFF.

This chain links TRBV9 with TRBJ1-6, with 7 bases that match TRBD1. The length of the CDR3 is 14 residues. Trimming took 3 bases from V and 10 from J; bases not matched to a gene: 7. Germline CDR1 reads SGDLS; CDR2 reads YYNGEE. The CDR3 DNA is TGTGCCAGCAGCGAGGGGGCCGGGCGGTCACCCCTCCACTTT. This codes for CASSEGAGRSPLHF.

The sample holds many counts of this clonotype. The V and J genes are TRBV4-2 and TRBJ2-3; 9 positions agree with TRBD2. The CDR3 length is 16 residues. V lost 1 base and J lost 6; bases outside the gene matches: 8. Germline-derived CDR1 and CDR2 are LGHNA and YNFKEQ. CDR3 coding DNA: TGTGCCAGCAGCCAAGGGTCTCGCGGGGGGGTTGATACGCAGTATTTT. This codes for CASSQGSRGGVDTQYF.

The chain uses TRBV7-2 and TRBJ1-6; D not certain. V lost 4 bases and J lost 10, with 8 bases in between. This CDR3 is built from 12 residues. Germline V gene data show CDR1 as SGHTA and CDR2 as FQGNSA. Written as DNA, the CDR3 is TGTGCCAGCAGCTCTTCCTACTCACCCCTCCACTTT. Its protein product is CASSSSYSPLHF.

The J gene is TRBJ2-5, the V gene TRBV7-6; 13 bases map to TRBD2. Trimming took 4 bases from V and 5 from J; bases not matched to a gene: 7. Germline CDR1 reads SGHVS; CDR2 reads FNYEAQ. The length of the CDR3 is 16 residues. CDR3 sequence: CASSSTTSGGPETQYF. CDR3 nucleotide sequence: TGTGCCAGCAGCTCAACGACTAGCGGGGGGCCTGAGACCCAGTACTTC.